This TCR beta chain is from a study of blood T cells in healthy people across ages. At least 5 micrograms of total RNA were extracted per sample. A second PCR, run for about 7 to 11 cycles, used a sample-barcoded 5' primer plus a J-beta primer mix. A single record per CDR3 protein comes from TCRdb applying MiXCR to the 5' RACE reads. The data contain some 670,000 distinct CDR3 sequences, under 65% of them singletons. Overall study findings and caveats: Across samples, TCR beta diversity tracked strongly with naive T cell percentage.

This clonotype was seen a handful of times. Its antigen is still unknown. CDR3 size: 14 residues. CDR1 is KGHSH, CDR2 LQKENI, per germline. Trimming took off 3 bases at V and 6 bases at J, with 11 bases between the two ends. This receptor was identified in a woman older than 75 in good health. The V call is TRBV18, the J call TRBJ2-2; D gene uncertain. Sequences were obtained from blood. CDR3 nucleotides: TGTGCCAGCTCACCGCAGGCGACGCCCGGGGAGCTGTTTTTT. Translated: CASSPQATPGELFF.